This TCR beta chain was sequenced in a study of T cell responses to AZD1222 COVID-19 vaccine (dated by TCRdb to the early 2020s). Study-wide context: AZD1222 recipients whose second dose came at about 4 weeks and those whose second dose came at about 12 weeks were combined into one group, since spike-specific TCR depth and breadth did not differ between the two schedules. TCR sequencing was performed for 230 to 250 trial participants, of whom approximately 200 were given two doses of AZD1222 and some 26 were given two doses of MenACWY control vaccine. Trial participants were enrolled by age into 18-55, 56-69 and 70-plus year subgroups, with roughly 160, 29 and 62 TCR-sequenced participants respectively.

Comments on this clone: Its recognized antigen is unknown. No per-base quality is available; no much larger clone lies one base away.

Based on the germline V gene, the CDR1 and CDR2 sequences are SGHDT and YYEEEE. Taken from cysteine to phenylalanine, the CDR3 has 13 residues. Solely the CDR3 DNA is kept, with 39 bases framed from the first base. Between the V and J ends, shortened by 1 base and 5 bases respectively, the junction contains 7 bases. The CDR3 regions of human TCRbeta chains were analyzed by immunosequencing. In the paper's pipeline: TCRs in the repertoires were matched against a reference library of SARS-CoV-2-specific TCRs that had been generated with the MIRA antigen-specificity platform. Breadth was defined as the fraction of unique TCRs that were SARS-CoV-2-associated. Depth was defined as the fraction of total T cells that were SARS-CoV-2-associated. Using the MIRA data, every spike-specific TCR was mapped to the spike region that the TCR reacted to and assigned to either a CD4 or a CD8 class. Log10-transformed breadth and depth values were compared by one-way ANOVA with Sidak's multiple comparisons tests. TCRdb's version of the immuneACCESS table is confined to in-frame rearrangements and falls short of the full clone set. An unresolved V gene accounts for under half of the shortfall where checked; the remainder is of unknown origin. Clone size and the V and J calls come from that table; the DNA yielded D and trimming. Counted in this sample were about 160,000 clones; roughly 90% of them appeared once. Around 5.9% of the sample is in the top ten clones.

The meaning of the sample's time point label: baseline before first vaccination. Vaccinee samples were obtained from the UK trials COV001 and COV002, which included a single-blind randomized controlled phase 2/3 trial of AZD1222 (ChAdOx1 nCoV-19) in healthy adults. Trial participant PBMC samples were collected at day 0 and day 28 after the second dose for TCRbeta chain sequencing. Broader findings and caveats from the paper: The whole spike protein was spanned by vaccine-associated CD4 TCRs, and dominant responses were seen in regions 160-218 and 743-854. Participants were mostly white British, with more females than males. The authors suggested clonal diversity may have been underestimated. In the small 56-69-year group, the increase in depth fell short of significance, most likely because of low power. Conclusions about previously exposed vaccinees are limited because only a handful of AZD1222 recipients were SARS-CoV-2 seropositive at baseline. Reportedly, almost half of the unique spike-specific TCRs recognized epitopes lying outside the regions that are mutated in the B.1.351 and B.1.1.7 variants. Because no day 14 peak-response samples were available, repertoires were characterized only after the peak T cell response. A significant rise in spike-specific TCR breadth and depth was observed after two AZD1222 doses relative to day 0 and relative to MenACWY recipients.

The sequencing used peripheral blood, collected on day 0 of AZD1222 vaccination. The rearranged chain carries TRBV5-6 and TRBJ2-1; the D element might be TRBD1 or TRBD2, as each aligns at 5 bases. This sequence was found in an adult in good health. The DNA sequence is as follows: TGTGCCAGCAGCTTGTGGGGGAACAATGAGCAGTTCTTC. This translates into CASSLWGNNEQFF.